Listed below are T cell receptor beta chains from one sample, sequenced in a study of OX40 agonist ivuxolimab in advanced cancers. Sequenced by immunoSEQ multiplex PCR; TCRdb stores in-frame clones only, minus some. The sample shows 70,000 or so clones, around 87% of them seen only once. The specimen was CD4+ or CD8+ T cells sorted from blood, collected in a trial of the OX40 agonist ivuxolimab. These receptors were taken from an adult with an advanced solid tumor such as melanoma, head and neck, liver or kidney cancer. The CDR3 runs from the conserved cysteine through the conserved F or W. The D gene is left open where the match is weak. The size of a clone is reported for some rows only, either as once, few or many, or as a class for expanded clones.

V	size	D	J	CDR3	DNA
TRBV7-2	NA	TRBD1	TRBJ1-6	CASKAGGNNSPLHF	TGTGCCAGCAAGGCAGGGGGCAATAATTCACCCCTCCACTTT
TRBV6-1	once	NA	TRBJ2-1	CASSGVGDYNEQFF	TGTGCCAGCAGTGGGGTGGGCGACTACAATGAGCAGTTCTTC
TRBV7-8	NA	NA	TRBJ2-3	CASSKSGSTDTQYF	TGTGCCAGCAGCAAAAGCGGGAGCACAGATACGCAGTATTTT
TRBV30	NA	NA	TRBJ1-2	CAWNSGGGYTF	TGTGCCTGGAACAGTGGGGGGGGCTACACCTTC
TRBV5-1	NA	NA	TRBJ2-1	CASSLVVGVGNEQFF	TGCGCCAGCAGCTTGGTAGTCGGAGTTGGCAATGAGCAGTTCTTC
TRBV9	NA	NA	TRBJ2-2	CASSVGAGLAGELFF	TGTGCCAGCAGCGTAGGTGCGGGACTGGCCGGGGAGCTGTTTTTT
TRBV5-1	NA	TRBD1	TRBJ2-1	CASNRGTGAYNEQFF	TGCGCCAGCAACAGAGGGACAGGGGCCTACAATGAGCAGTTCTTC
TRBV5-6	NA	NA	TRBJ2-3	CASSLQGLSTDTQYF	TGTGCCAGCAGCTTGCAGGGGCTCAGCACAGATACGCAGTATTTT
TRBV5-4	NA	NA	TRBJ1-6	CASSPRGGDNSPLHF	TGTGCCAGCAGCCCCCGTGGAGGGGATAATTCACCCCTCCACTTT
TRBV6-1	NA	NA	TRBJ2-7	CASSEAIITYEQYF	TGTGCCAGCAGTGAAGCCATAATCACCTACGAGCAGTACTTC
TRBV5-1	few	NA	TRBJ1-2	CASSREGYGYGYTF	TGCGCCAGCAGCAGAGAGGGGTACGGCTATGGCTACACCTTC
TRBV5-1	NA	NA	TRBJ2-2	CASSLLDTGELFF	TGCGCCAGCAGCTTGCTGGACACCGGGGAGCTGTTTTTT
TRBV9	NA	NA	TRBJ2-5	CASSVGSSLETQYF	TGTGCCAGCAGCGTAGGTTCTAGTTTAGAGACCCAGTACTTC
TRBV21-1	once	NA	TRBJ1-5	CASSKGQGWRNQPQHF	TGTGCCAGCAGCAAAGGACAGGGATGGAGGAATCAGCCCCAGCATTTT
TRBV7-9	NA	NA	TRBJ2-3	CASSLVGDTQYF	TGTGCCAGCAGCCTGGTAGGAGATACGCAGTATTTT
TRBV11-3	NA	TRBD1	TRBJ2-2	CASSPGQGELGELFF	TGTGCCAGCAGCCCTGGACAGGGGGAACTGGGGGAGCTGTTTTTT
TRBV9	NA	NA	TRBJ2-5	CASSVGDPQETQYF	TGTGCCAGCAGCGTAGGAGACCCCCAAGAGACCCAGTACTTC
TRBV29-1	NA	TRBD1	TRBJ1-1	CSARQGADTEAFF	TGCAGCGCTCGACAGGGCGCGGATACTGAAGCTTTCTTT
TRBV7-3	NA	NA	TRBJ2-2	CASSLGRTGELFF	TGTGCCAGCAGCTTAGGGCGCACCGGGGAGCTGTTTTTT
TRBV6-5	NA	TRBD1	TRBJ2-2	CASSYVDRGFGELFF	TGTGCCAGCAGTTACGTTGACAGGGGCTTCGGGGAGCTGTTTTTT
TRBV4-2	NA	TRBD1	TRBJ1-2	CASSQPDRENGYTF	TGTGCCAGCAGCCAACCGGACAGGGAGAACGGCTACACCTTC
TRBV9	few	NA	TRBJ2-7	CASSAAGTGNGPYEQYF	TGTGCCAGCAGCGCAGCTGGGACGGGAAATGGGCCCTACGAGCAGTACTTC
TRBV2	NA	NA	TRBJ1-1	CASSFTEADTEAFF	TGTGCCAGCAGCTTTACGGAGGCGGACACTGAAGCTTTCTTT
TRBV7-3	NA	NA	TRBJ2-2	CASRDRSLGGELFF	TGTGCCAGCAGAGACAGGTCGTTAGGCGGGGAGCTGTTTTTT
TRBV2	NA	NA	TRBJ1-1	CASSARKGPIEAFF	TGTGCCAGCAGTGCCCGGAAGGGGCCTATTGAAGCTTTCTTT
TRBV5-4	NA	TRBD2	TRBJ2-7	CASSFSIGGRASYEQYF	TGTGCCAGCAGCTTCTCCATAGGCGGGAGGGCCTCCTACGAGCAGTACTTC
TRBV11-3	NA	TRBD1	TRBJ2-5	CASSRKQGQGRGETQYF	TGTGCCAGCAGCCGAAAACAAGGACAGGGCCGAGGTGAGACCCAGTACTTC
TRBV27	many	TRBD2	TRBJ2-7	CASTPLAGAYEQYF	TGTGCCAGCACCCCACTAGCGGGAGCTTACGAGCAGTACTTC
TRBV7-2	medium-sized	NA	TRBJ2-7	CASSLGLGGTYEQYF	TGTGCCAGCAGCTTAGGCTTAGGTGGGACCTACGAGCAGTACTTC
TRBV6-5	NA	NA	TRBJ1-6	CASKRPGRINSPLHF	TGTGCCAGCAAACGGCCCGGACGGATCAATTCACCCCTCCACTTT
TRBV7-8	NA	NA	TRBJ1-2	CASSSRVAVYGYTF	TGTGCCAGCAGCTCCCGGGTGGCCGTCTATGGCTACACCTTC
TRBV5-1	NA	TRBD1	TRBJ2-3	CASSLADRANTDTQYF	TGCGCCAGCAGCTTGGCCGACAGGGCTAACACAGATACGCAGTATTTT
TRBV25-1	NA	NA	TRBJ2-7	CASSWLYEQYF	TGTGCCAGCAGTTGGCTCTACGAGCAGTACTTC
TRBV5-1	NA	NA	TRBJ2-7	CASSSARDRPGEQYF	TGCGCCAGCAGCTCCGCCCGGGACCGACCGGGCGAGCAGTACTTC
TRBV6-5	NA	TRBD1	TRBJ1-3	CASSYSNRDSRSSIYF	TGTGCCAGCAGTTACTCGAATCGGGACAGTCGCTCTTCCATATATTTT
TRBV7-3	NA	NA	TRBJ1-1	CASSLDVNTEAFF	TGTGCCAGCAGCTTAGACGTTAACACTGAAGCTTTCTTT
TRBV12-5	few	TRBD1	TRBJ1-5	CASGLDSGQGNQPQHF	TGTGCTAGTGGTTTGGATTCCGGACAGGGCAATCAGCCCCAGCATTTT
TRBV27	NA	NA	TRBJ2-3	CASSFSGLRTDTQYF	TGTGCCAGCAGTTTTAGTGGCTTACGCACAGATACGCAGTATTTT
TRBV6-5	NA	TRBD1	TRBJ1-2	CASSYRQGTYGYTF	TGTGCCAGCAGTTACCGACAGGGTACTTATGGCTACACCTTC
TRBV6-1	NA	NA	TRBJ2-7	CASSEASLATYEQYF	TGTGCCAGCAGTGAAGCTTCACTAGCAACGTACGAGCAGTACTTC
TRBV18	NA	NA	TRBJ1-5	CASSPGHLSNQPQHF	TGTGCCAGCTCACCGGGACACCTTAGCAATCAGCCCCAGCATTTT